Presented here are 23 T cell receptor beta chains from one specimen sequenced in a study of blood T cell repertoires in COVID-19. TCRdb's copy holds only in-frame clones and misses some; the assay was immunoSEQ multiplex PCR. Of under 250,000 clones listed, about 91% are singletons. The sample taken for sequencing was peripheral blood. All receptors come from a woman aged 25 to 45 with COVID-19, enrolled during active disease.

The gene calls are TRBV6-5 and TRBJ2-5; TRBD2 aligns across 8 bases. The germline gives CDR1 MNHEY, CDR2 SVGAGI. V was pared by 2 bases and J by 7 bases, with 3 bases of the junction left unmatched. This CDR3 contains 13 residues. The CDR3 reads CASSYPRGATQYF. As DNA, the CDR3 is TGTGCCAGCAGTTACCCGCGGGGGGCGACCCAGTACTTC.

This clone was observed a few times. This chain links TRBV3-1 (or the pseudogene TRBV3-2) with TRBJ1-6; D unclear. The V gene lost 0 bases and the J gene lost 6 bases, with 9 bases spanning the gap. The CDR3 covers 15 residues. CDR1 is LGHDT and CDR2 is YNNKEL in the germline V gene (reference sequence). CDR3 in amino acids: CASSQDLGRNSPLHF. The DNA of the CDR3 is TGTGCCAGCAGCCAAGATCTAGGTCGTAATTCACCCCTCCACTTT.

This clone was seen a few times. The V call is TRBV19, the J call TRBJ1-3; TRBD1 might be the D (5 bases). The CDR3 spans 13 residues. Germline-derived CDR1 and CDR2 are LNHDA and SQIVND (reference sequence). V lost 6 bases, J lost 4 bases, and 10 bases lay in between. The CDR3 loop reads CASRTTEGNTIYF. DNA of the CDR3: TGTGCCAGTAGGACGACAGAAGGAAACACCATATATTTT. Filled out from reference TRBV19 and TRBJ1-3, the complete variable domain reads DGGITQSPKYLFRKEGQNVTLSCEQNLNHDAMYWYRQDPGQGLRLIYYSQIVNDFQKGDIAEGYSVSREKKESFPLTVTSAQKNPTAFYLCASRTTEGNTIYFGEGSWLTVV.

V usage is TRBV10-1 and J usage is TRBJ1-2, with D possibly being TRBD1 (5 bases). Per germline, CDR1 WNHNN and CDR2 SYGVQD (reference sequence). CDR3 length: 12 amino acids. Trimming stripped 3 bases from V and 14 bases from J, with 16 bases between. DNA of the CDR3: TGCGCCAGCAGTGATCCGGGGGATCGTATAACCTTC. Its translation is CASSDPGDRITF.

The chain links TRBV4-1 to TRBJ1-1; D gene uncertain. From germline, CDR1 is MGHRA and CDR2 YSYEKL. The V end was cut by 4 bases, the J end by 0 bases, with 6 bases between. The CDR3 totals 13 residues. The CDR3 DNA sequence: TGCGCCAGCAGCCGTGACATGAACACTGAAGCTTTCTTT. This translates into CASSRDMNTEAFF.

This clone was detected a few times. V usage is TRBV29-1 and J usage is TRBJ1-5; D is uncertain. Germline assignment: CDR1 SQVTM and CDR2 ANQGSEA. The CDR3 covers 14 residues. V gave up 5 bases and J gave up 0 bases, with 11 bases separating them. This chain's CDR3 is CSVSTENSNQPQHF. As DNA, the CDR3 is TGCAGCGTTAGCACCGAGAATAGCAATCAGCCCCAGCATTTT.

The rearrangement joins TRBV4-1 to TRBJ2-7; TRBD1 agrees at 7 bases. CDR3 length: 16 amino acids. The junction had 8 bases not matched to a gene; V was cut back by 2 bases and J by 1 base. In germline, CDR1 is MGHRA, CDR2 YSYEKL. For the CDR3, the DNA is TGCGCCAGCAGCCAAATGACAGGGAACCCTTCCTACGAGCAGTACTTC. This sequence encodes CASSQMTGNPSYEQYF.

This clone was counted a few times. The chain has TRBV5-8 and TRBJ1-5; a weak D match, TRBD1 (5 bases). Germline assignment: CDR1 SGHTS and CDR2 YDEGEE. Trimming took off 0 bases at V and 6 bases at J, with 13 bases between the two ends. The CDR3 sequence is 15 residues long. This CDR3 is CASSLGQRLGQPQHF. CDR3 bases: TGTGCCAGCAGCTTGGGACAGCGCCTGGGTCAGCCCCAGCATTTT. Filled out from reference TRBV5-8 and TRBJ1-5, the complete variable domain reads EAGVTQSPTHLIKTRGQQATLRCSPISGHTSVYWYQQALGLGLQFLLWYDEGEERNRGNFPPRFSGRQFPNYSSELNVNALELEDSALYLCASSLGQRLGQPQHFGDGTRLSIL.

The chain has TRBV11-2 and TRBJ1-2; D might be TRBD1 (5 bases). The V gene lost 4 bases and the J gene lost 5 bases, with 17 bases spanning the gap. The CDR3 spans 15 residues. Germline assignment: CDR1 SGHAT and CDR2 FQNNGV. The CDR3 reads CASSSESTVPYGYTF. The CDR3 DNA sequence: TGTGCCAGCAGCTCCGAATCGACAGTCCCGTATGGCTACACCTTC.

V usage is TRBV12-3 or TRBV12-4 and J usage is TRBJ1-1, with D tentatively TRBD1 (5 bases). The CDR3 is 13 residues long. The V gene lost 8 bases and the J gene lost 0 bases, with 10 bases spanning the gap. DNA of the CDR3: TGTGCCAGCGGGACGGGGGTGAACACTGAAGCTTTCTTT. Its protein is CASGTGVNTEAFF.

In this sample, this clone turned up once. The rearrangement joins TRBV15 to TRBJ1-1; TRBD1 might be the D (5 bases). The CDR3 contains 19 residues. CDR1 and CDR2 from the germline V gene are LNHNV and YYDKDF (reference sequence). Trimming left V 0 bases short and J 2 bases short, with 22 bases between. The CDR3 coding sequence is TGTGCCACCAGCAGAGATCCCGCTTTGGGGCAGGACCTAAACACTGAAGCTTTCTTT. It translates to CATSRDPALGQDLNTEAFF.

The CDR3 spells CASINRDGGYTF. CDR3 sequence (DNA): TGTGCCAGCATCAACAGGGACGGCGGCTACACCTTC. V gene TRBV9 combines with J gene TRBJ1-2; TRBD1 is a possible D gene (6 bases). The CDR3 is 12 amino acids. Germline assignment: CDR1 SGDLS and CDR2 YYNGEE. V was trimmed by 6 bases and J by 8 bases, leaving 14 bases between them.

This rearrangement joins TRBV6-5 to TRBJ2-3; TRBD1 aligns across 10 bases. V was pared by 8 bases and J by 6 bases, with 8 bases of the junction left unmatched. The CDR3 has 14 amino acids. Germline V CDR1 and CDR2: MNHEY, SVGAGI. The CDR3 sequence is CASGERTGGDTQYF. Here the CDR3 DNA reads TGTGCCAGCGGGGAGAGGACAGGGGGGGATACGCAGTATTTT.

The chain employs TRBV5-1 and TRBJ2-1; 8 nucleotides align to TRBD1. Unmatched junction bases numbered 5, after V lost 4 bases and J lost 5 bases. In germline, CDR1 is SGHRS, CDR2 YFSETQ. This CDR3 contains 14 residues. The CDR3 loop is CASSLGQVNNEQFF. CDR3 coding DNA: TGCGCCAGCAGCCTGGGACAGGTAAACAATGAGCAGTTCTTC.

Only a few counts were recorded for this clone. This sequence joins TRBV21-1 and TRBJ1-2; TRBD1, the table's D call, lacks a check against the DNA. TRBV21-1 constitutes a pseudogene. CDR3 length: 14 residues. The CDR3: CASSTAQGDYGYTF. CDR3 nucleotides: TGTGCCAGCAGCACGGCCCAGGGGGACTATGGCTACACCTTC.

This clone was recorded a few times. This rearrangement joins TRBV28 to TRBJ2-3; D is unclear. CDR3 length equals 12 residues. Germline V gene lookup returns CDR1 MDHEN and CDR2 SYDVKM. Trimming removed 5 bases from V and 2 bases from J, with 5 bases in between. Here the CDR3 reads CASSSYTDTQYF. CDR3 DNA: TGTGCCAGCAGTAGCTACACAGATACGCAGTATTTT.

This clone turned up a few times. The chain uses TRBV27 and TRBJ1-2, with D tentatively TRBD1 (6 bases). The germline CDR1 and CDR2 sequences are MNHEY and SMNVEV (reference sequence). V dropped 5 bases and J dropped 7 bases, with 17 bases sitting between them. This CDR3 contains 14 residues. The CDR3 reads CASSPRGGIGGYTF. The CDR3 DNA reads TGTGCCAGCAGTCCCCGGGGGGGCATCGGTGGCTACACCTTC.

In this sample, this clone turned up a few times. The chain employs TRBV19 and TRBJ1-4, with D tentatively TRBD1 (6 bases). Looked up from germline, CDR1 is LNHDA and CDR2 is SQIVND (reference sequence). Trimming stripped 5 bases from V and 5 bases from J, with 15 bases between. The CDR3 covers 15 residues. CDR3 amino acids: CASSQSGTMNEKLFF. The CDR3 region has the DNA TGTGCCAGTAGTCAGAGTGGGACAATGAATGAAAAACTGTTTTTT.

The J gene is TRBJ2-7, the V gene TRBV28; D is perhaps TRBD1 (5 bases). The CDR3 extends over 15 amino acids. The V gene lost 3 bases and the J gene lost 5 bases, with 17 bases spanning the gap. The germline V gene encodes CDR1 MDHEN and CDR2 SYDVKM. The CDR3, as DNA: TGTGCCAGCAGTTTGTCTTTGGGGCCGCGGAACGAGCAGTACTTC. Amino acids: CASSLSLGPRNEQYF. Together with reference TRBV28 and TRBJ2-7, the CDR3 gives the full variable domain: DVKVTQSSRYLVKRTGEKVFLECVQDMDHENMFWYRQDPGLGLRLIYFSYDVKMKEKGDIPEGYSVSREKKERFSLILESASTNQTSMYLCASSLSLGPRNEQYFGPGTRLTVT.

The CDR3 sequence: CASSPPTSGEIGAEQFF. In DNA, the CDR3 is TGTGCCAGCAGCCCCCCGACTAGCGGGGAAATAGGGGCTGAGCAGTTCTTC. The gene calls are TRBV11-3 and TRBJ2-1; TRBD2 aligns across 11 bases. V shed 5 bases and J 9 bases; nucleotides not matched to a gene: 15. CDR3 length: 17 amino acids. From germline, CDR1 is SGHNT and CDR2 YENEEA.

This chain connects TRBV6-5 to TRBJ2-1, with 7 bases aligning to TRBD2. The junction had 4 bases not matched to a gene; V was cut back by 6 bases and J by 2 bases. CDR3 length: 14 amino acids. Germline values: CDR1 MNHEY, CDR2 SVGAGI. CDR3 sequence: CASSERGAYNEQFF. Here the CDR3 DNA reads TGTGCCAGCAGCGAGCGGGGAGCCTACAATGAGCAGTTCTTC.

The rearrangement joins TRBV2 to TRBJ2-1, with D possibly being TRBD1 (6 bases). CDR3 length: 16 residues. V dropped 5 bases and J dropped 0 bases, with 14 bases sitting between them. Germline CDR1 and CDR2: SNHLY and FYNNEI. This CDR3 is CASSRQAVSSYNEQFF. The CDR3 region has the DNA TGTGCCAGCAGTCGACAGGCGGTGAGCTCCTACAATGAGCAGTTCTTC.

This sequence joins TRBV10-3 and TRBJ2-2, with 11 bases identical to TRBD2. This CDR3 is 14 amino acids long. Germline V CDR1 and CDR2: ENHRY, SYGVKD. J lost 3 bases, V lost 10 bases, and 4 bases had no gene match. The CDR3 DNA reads TGTGCCACCCTAGCGGGGGGAGACACCGGGGAGCTGTTTTTT. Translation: CATLAGGDTGELFF.